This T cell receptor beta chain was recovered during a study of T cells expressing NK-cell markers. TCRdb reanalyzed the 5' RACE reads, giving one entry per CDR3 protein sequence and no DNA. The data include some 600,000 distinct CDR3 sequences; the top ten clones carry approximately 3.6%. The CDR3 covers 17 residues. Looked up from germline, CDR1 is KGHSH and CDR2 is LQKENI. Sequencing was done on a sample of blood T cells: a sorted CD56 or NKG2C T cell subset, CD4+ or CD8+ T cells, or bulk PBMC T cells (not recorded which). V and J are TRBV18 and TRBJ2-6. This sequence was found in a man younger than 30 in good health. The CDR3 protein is CASSLDWSDSGANVLTF.